This TCR beta chain came from a study of cytomegalovirus exposure and HLA in healthy donors. The PCR employed 60 Vbeta primers together with 13 Jbeta primers. TCRdb's copy holds only in-frame clones and misses some; the assay was immunoSEQ multiplex PCR. The data contain under 200,000 clones, 82% of them singletons. V shed 0 bases and J shed 3 bases, with 9 bases lying between them. This CDR3 has 14 residues. CDR1 and CDR2 (germline): LGHNA, YSLEER. The chain carries TRBV4-3 and TRBJ2-7; tentative D call: TRBD2 (5 bases). The receptor was isolated from a girl aged 10 to 17 in good health and CMV-seropositive. Source material: PBMCs. CDR3 coding DNA: TGCGCCAGCAGCCAAGATAGTCGGGGCTACGAGCAGTACTTC. Protein sequence: CASSQDSRGYEQYF.